The next 15 T cell receptor beta chains were all read from a single sample in a study of blood T cell repertoires in COVID-19. Data came from immunoSEQ multiplex PCR; TCRdb stores just in-frame clones and leaves some out. The sample yields 250,000 to 400,000 clones, roughly 89% seen once. Sample: PBMCs or T cells enriched from blood (not recorded which). Receptors originate from a man between 60 and 75 years old who had recovered from COVID-19.

V usage is TRBV3-1 (or the pseudogene TRBV3-2) and J usage is TRBJ1-5; D perhaps matches TRBD1 (6 bases). Germline-derived CDR1 and CDR2 are LGHDT and YNNKEL (reference sequence). CDR3 length: 15 residues. Between the trimmed V and J ends, which lost 4 bases and 5 bases, there was a span of 15 bases. CDR3 nucleotide sequence: TGTGCCAGCAGCCGTGGGCAGGGGCCCGATCAGCCCCAGCATTTT. Protein: CASSRGQGPDQPQHF.

This clone is a singleton in its sample. The rearrangement joins TRBV5-1 to TRBJ1-2; 9 nucleotides agree with TRBD1. This CDR3 is 14 amino acids long. With V trimmed by 0 bases and J by 7 bases, 4 bases remained unmatched. The germline gives CDR1 SGHRS, CDR2 YFSETQ. The CDR3 reads CASSLGGQGGGYTF. The CDR3 region has the DNA TGCGCCAGCAGCTTGGGGGGACAGGGAGGTGGCTACACCTTC.

The V and J genes are TRBV7-3 and TRBJ2-7; TRBD2 agrees at 7 bases. The V segment lost 5 bases and the J segment 4 bases; nucleotides outside the gene matches: 5. CDR3 size: 13 residues. Germline CDR1 is SGHTA and CDR2 is FQGTGA. CDR3: CASSHGLGYEQYF. The CDR3 DNA is TGTGCCAGCAGCCATGGACTAGGTTACGAGCAGTACTTC.

The chain combines TRBV9 with TRBJ2-2; TRBD2 agrees at 10 bases. The J segment lost 0 bases and the V segment lost 3 bases, leaving 2 bases of the junction unmatched. CDR1 is SGDLS and CDR2 is YYNGEE in the germline V gene. The CDR3 totals 16 residues. The CDR3 region has the DNA TGTGCCAGCAGCGCTGGACTAGCGGCGAACACCGGGGAGCTGTTTTTT. The encoded protein is CASSAGLAANTGELFF.

The rearrangement links TRBV24-1 to TRBJ2-2, with TRBD2 matching over 10 bases. Per germline, CDR1 KGHDR and CDR2 SFDVKD. This CDR3 is 15 amino acids long. Trimming cost V 9 bases and J 4 bases; bases outside gene matches: 7. CDR3 sequence: CATRKAGGPTGELFF. The CDR3 DNA follows: TGTGCCACCCGCAAAGCGGGAGGGCCCACCGGGGAGCTGTTTTTT.

The gene calls are TRBV19 and TRBJ1-2, with D possibly being TRBD1 (5 bases). The germline gives CDR1 LNHDA, CDR2 SQIVND (reference sequence). The CDR3 extends over 16 amino acids. V lost 6 bases to trimming and J lost 4 bases, with 21 bases between them. CDR3: CASRLWSREPFYGYTF. DNA for the CDR3: TGTGCCAGTAGACTATGGAGCAGGGAACCCTTCTATGGCTACACCTTC. Together with reference TRBV19 and TRBJ1-2, the CDR3 gives the full variable domain: DGGITQSPKYLFRKEGQNVTLSCEQNLNHDAMYWYRQDPGQGLRLIYYSQIVNDFQKGDIAEGYSVSREKKESFPLTVTSAQKNPTAFYLCASRLWSREPFYGYTFGSGTRLTVV.

This rearrangement joins TRBV6-5 to TRBJ2-1; D perhaps matches TRBD2 (6 bases). The V end was cut by 2 bases, the J end by 5 bases, with 13 bases between. CDR3 length equals 15 residues. Germline CDR1 MNHEY, CDR2 SVGAGI. CDR3 in DNA: TGTGCCAGCAGTTACGCGGGGACGGTTAACAATGAGCAGTTCTTC. Its translation is CASSYAGTVNNEQFF.

The genes are TRBV7-3 and TRBJ2-1, with TRBD2 matching 7 bases. The ends lost 5 bases at V and 1 base at J; junction bases unmatched: 8. The CDR3 contains 16 residues. Germline V lookup: CDR1 SGHTA, CDR2 FQGTGA. In DNA form, the CDR3 reads TGTGCCAGCAGCCCCCGCCTAGCGGCTTCCTACAATGAGCAGTTCTTC. This sequence encodes CASSPRLAASYNEQFF.

V is TRBV23-1 and J is TRBJ2-3; D is uncertain. TRBV23-1 is an ORF; its function is uncertain. Trimming pared 7 bases from V and 2 bases from J, leaving 13 bases between. The CDR3 is 14 residues long. CDR3 amino acids: CASIPVDNTDTQYF. CDR3 nucleotide sequence: TGCGCCAGCATCCCGGTCGACAACACAGATACGCAGTATTTT.

The genes are TRBV19 and TRBJ1-5; D might be TRBD1 (6 bases). Trimming removed 0 bases at V and 2 bases at J, with 11 bases between. This CDR3 is 16 amino acids long. Germline V gene data show CDR1 as LNHDA and CDR2 as SQIVND (reference sequence). The DNA of the CDR3 is TGTGCCAGTAGTATAGAAAAGCAGGGGCGCAATCAGCCCCAGCATTTT. Protein: CASSIEKQGRNQPQHF.

This chain connects TRBV11-3 to TRBJ2-3; D may be TRBD2 (6 bases). V lost 2 bases and J 6 bases, leaving 24 bases between the germline ends. The CDR3 contains 18 residues. Germline CDR1 is SGHNT and CDR2 is YENEEA. CDR3 residues: CASSLTFRPGLPLDTQYF. The DNA for the CDR3 is TGTGCCAGCAGCTTAACCTTTAGACCGGGACTGCCCTTGGATACGCAGTATTTT.

The rearrangement joins TRBV18 to TRBJ2-3; TRBD2 is a possible D gene (5 bases). The CDR3 extends over 16 amino acids. The germline CDR1 and CDR2 sequences are KGHSH and LQKENI. The V and J ends lost 0 bases and 2 bases respectively, with 12 bases between them. The CDR3 DNA follows: TGTGCCAGCTCACCACCTCGGGGAACCAACACAGATACGCAGTATTTT. Protein product: CASSPPRGTNTDTQYF. Based on the CDR3 plus reference TRBV18 and TRBJ2-3, the full variable domain is NAGVMQNPRHLVRRRGQEARLRCSPMKGHSHVYWYRQLPEEGLKFMVYLQKENIIDESGMPKERFSAEFPKEGPSILRIQQVVRGDSAAYFCASSPPRGTNTDTQYFGPGTRLTVL.

The rearrangement links TRBV11-2 to TRBJ1-2; unclear D gene. CDR1 and CDR2 from the germline V gene are SGHAT and FQNNGV. With 1 base removed from V and 4 bases from J, the gap between germline ends came to 10 bases. The CDR3 loop spans 14 amino acids. CDR3 sequence (DNA): TGTGCCAGCAGCTTAGGTCAGGCTATCTATGGCTACACCTTC. Its translation: CASSLGQAIYGYTF.

The chain joins TRBV19 to TRBJ2-1; D perhaps matches TRBD1 (5 bases). V was trimmed by 1 base and J by 6 bases, leaving 16 bases between them. This CDR3 comprises 16 residues. Germline V gene data show CDR1 as LNHDA and CDR2 as SQIVND (reference sequence). The CDR3 is CASSIVGQGTRNEQFF. CDR3 nucleotides: TGTGCCAGTAGTATAGTCGGGCAGGGAACCCGCAATGAGCAGTTCTTC.

The V call is TRBV5-1, the J call TRBJ2-2; TRBD2 matches at 8 bases. Trimming removed 4 bases from V and 4 bases from J; junction bases left unmatched: 6. CDR1 and CDR2 from the germline V gene are SGHRS and YFSETQ. This CDR3 is built from 15 residues. CDR3 coding DNA: TGCGCCAGCAGCCCCACTAGCGGACCCACCGGGGAGCTGTTTTTT. Protein sequence: CASSPTSGPTGELFF. The whole variable domain, filled in from reference TRBV5-1 and TRBJ2-2, reads KAGVTQTPRYLIKTRGQQVTLSCSPISGHRSVSWYQQTPGQGLQFLFEYFSETQRNKGNFPGRFSGRQFSNSRSEMNVSTLELGDSALYLCASSPTSGPTGELFFGEGSRLTVL.